This TCR beta chain appears in the sequencing data of a study of T cells in Graves' hyperthyroidism and ophthalmopathy. Researchers barred patients who had uncontrolled infection, other autoimmune disease, pregnancy or lactation. Overall study results and limits: Before onset, ophthalmopathy was predicted by the model a median about 6.2 months earlier.

Germline CDR1 and CDR2: MNHEY and SVGAGI. CDR3 size: 15 residues. With V trimmed by 2 bases and J by 3 bases, 0 bases remained unmatched. Many counts were recorded for this clonotype. The antigen remains unidentified. It was RNA transcripts that yielded the amplified TCR beta CDR3 regions. The HTBI primer set served for first-round RT-PCR of the TCR CDR3. TCRdb re-derived calls from the multiplex PCR reads in MiXCR, one entry per CDR3 protein. The data hold 300,000 to 450,000 distinct CDR3 sequences, with more than 11% observed a single time. The TCR was taken from an older woman with Graves' hyperthyroidism. Sequenced sample: blood. This rearrangement joins TRBV6-5 to TRBJ2-3, with 12 bases identical to TRBD2. The CDR3 is CASSYGTSGTDTQYF. CDR3 nucleotides: TGTGCCAGCAGTTACGGGACTAGCGGGACAGATACGCAGTATTTT.